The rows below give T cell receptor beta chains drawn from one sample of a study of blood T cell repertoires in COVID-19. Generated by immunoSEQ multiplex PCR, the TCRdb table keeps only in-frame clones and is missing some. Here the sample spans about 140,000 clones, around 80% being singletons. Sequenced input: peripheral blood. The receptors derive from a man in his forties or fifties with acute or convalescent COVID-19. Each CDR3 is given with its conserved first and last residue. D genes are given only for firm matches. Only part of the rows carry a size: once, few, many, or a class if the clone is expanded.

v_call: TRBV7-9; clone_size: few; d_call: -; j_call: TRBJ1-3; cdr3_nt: TGTGCCAGCAGCTTAGGTCTTTCTTCCTCTGGAAACACCATATATTTT; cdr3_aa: CASSLGLSSSGNTIYF
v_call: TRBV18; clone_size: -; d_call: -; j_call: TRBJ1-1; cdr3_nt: TGTGCCAGCTCACCACGACACAGGGTGAACACTGAAGCTTTCTTT; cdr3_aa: CASSPRHRVNTEAFF
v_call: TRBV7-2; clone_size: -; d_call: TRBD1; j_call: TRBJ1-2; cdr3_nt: TGTGCCAGCAGCTTGTCCGGGACAGCCGACTATGGCTACACCTTC; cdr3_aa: CASSLSGTADYGYTF
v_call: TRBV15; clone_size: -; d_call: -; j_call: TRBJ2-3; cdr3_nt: TGTGCCACCAGCAGAGAACAAGGGGGAGATACGCAGTATTTT; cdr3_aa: CATSREQGGDTQYF
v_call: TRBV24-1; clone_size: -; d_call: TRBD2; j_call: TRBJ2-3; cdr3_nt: TGTGCCACCAGGTCCGGACTAGCAGGAGATACGCAGTATTTT; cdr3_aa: CATRSGLAGDTQYF
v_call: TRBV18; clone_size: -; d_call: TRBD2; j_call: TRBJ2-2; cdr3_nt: TGTGCCAGCTCACCACGGTGGCTAGCGGTCCAGGGCGGGGAGCTGTTTTTT; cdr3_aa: CASSPRWLAVQGGELFF
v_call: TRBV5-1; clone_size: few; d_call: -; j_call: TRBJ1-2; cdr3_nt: TGCGCCAGCAGCCAGGACAGCTATGGCTACACCTTC; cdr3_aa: CASSQDSYGYTF
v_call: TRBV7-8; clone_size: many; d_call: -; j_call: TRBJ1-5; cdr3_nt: TGTGCCAGCAGCTTTTCCAGATATAGCAATCAGCCCCAGCATTTT; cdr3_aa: CASSFSRYSNQPQHF
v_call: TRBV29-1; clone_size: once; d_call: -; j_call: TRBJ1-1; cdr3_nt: TGCAGCGTTGGTAGTCAGGGTCTCGCGGCTGAAGCTTTCTTT; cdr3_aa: CSVGSQGLAAEAFF
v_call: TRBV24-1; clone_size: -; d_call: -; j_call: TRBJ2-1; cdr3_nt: TGTGCCACCAGTGATTTGACAGAAGAGCAGTTCTTC; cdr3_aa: CATSDLTEEQFF
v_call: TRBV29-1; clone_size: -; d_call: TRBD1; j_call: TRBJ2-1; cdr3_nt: TGCAGCGCCCAGGACAGGCACTTCTACAATGAGCAGTTCTTC; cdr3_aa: CSAQDRHFYNEQFF
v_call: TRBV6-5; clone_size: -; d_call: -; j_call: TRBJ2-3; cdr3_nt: TGTGCCACCCCACCCGGGGAATCTAGCACAGATACGCAGTATTTT; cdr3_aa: CATPPGESSTDTQYF
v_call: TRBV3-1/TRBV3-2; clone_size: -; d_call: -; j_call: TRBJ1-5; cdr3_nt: TGTGCCAGCAGCCAAGACGATCAGCCCCAGCATTTT; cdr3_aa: CASSQDDQPQHF
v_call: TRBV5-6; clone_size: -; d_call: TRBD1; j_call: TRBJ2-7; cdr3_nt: TGTGCCAGCAGCTTGCGGACAGGAGCGAATTCCTACGAGCAGTACTTC; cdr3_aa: CASSLRTGANSYEQYF
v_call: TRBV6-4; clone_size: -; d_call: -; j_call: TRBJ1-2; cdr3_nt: TGTGCCAGCAGTGACGGGCCGGCTAACTATGGCTACACCTTC; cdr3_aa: CASSDGPANYGYTF
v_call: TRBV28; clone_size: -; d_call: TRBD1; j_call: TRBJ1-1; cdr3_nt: TGTGCCACTATGGGTACAGGGGATTTGAACACTAAAGCTTTCTTT; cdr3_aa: CATMGTGDLNTKAFF
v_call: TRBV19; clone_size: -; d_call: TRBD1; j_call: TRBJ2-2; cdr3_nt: TGTGCCAGTACCCGACAGGGACGAAACACCGGGGAGCTGTTTTTT; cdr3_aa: CASTRQGRNTGELFF
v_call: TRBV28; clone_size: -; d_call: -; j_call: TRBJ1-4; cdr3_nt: TGTGCCAGCAGGAGGTCAACTAATGAAAAACTGTTTTTT; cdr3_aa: CASRRSTNEKLFF
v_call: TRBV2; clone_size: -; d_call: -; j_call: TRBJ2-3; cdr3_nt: TGTGCCAGCAGTTATAGCACAGATACGCAGTATTTT; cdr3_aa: CASSYSTDTQYF
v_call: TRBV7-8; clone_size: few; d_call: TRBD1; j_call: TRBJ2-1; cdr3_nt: TGTGCCAGCAGCTTCTCAGGGGGCGGGACGCCTGAGCAGTTCTTC; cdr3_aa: CASSFSGGGTPEQFF
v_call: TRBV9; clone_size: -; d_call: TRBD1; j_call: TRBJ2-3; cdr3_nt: TGTGCCAGCAGCGTAGTCCCGGCGGGACAGGGTAGCACAGATACGCAGTATTTT; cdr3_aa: CASSVVPAGQGSTDTQYF
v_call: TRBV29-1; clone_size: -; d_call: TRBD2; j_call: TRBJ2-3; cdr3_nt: TGCAGCGTGTCCATAGCGGGGGGGCCAGATACGCAGTATTTT; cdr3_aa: CSVSIAGGPDTQYF
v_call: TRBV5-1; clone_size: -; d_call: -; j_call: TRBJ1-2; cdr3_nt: TGCGCCAGCAGCTTAGGGACACCCTATGGCTACACCTTC; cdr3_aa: CASSLGTPYGYTF
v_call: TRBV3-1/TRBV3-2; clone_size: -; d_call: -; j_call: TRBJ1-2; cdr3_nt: TGTGCCAGCAGCCCCCTTGCCAGATTCTATGGCTACACCTTC; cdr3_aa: CASSPLARFYGYTF
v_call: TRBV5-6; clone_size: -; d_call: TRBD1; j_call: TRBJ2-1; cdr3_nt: TGTGCCAGCAGCTCAGACAGGGGACAGGGGTACAATGAGCAGTTCTTC; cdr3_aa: CASSSDRGQGYNEQFF
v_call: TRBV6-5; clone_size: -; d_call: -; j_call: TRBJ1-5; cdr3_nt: TGTGCCAGCGAAGTGCAGGGGAATCAGCCCCAGCATTTT; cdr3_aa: CASEVQGNQPQHF
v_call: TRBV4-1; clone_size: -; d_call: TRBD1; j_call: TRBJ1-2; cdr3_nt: TGCGCCAGCAGCGGTGTTACAGGGGACTATGGCTACACCTTC; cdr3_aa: CASSGVTGDYGYTF
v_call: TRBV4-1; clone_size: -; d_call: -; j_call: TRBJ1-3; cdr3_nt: TGCGCCAGCAGCCAAGATCCCAGCACCATATATTTT; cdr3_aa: CASSQDPSTIYF
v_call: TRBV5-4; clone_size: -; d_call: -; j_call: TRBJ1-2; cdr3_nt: TGTGCCAGCAGCTTGGAACAGGCTTTGGCTGTTGAATATGGCTACACCTTC; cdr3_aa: CASSLEQALAVEYGYTF
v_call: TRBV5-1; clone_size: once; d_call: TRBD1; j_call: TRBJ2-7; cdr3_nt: TGCGCCAGCAGACCACCGGGACAGCCCTACGAGCAGTACTTC; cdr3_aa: CASRPPGQPYEQYF
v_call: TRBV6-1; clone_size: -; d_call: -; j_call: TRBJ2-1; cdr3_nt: TGTGCCAGCAGTGACATTACGGGGGTCGGATCTTACAATGAGCAGTTCTTC; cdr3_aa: CASSDITGVGSYNEQFF
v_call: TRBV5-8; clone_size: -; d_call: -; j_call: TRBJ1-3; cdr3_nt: TGTGCCAGCAGCTTGCGGGGGGGGACTGGAAACACCATATATTTT; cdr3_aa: CASSLRGGTGNTIYF
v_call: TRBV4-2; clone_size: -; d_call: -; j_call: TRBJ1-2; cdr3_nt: TGTGCCAGCAGCCAAGGGAATATACAGGGTGGCTACACCTTC; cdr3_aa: CASSQGNIQGGYTF
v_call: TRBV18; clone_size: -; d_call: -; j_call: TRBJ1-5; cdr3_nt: TGTGCCAGCTCTCGGGAGTCTTATCAGCCCCAGCATTTT; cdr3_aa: CASSRESYQPQHF
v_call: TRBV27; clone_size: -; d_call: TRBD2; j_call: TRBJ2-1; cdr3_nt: TGTGCCAGCAGTTTTACTAGCGGGGGCAACAATGAGCAGTTCTTC; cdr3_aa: CASSFTSGGNNEQFF
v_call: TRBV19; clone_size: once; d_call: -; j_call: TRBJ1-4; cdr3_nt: TGTGCCAGTACTCGCGATGCCAGGGCCCGGATGGATGAAAAACTGTTTTTT; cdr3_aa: CASTRDARARMDEKLFF
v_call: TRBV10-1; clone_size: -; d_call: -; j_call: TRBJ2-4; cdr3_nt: TGCGCCAGCAGTGCCGGGGGTACGGCCAAAAACATTCAGTACTTC; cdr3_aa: CASSAGGTAKNIQYF
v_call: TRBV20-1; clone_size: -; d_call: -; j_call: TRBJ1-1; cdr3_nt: TGCAGTGCGCCTATGAACACTGAAGCTTTCTTT; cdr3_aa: CSAPMNTEAFF
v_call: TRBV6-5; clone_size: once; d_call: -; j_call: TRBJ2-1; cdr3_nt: TGTGCCAGCAGACCCCTGCCAGGTAGCAATGAGCAGTTCTTC; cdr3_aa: CASRPLPGSNEQFF
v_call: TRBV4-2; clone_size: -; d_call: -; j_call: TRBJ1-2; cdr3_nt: TGTGCCAGCAGCCAAGAGGCGTCGGGGGAGTACTATGGCTACACCTTC; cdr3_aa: CASSQEASGEYYGYTF
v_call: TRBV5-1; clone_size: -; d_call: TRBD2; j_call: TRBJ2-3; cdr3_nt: TGCGCCAGCAGCTTGTACGGGACTAGTGTACCCACAGATACGCAGTATTTT; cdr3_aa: CASSLYGTSVPTDTQYF
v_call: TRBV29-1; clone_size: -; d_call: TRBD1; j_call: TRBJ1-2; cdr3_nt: TGCAGCGTCGTTACCGGGACAGGGGGCCGTGGCTACACCTTC; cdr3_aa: CSVVTGTGGRGYTF
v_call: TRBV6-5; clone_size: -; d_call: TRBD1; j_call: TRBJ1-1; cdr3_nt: TGTGCCAGCTACCGGACAGGGAACACTGAAGCTTTCTTT; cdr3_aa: CASYRTGNTEAFF
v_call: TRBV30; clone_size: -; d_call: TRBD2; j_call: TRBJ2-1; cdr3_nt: TGTGCCTGGAGTGTACGCAGACTAGCGGGGGGAGAGTCCTACAATGAGCAGTTCTTC; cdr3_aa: CAWSVRRLAGGESYNEQFF
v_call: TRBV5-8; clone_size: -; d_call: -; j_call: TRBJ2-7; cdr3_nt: TGTGCCAGCAGCTCCAGCGGTTTGATTGCGGCGCAGTACTTC; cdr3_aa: CASSSSGLIAAQYF
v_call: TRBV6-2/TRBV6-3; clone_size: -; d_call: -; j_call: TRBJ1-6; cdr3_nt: TGTGCCAGCAGTTTGTTTTCGAGCTCCTATAATTCACCCCTCCACTTT; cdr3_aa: CASSLFSSSYNSPLHF
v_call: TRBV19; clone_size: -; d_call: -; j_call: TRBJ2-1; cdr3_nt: TGTGCCAGTAGCCTAAGACTAGAGGGTGAGCAGTTCTTC; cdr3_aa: CASSLRLEGEQFF
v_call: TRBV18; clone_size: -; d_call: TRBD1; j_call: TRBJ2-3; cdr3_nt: TGTGCCAGCTCACCGAACACCGGGACAGGGGGCTTAGATACGCAGTATTTT; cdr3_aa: CASSPNTGTGGLDTQYF
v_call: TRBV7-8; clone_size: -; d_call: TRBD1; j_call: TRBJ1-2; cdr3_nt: TGTGCCAGCAGCTCGGGACAGTATATCTATGGCTACACCTTC; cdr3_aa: CASSSGQYIYGYTF
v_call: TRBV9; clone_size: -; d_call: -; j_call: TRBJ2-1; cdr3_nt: TGTGCCAGCAGCTCTGGACTGGATCGCAATGAGCAGTTCTTC; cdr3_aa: CASSSGLDRNEQFF
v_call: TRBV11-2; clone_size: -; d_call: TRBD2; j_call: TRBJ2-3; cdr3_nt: TGTGCCAGCAGCCAGCGGGGGTTGGGGGCAGATACGCAGTATTTT; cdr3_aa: CASSQRGLGADTQYF
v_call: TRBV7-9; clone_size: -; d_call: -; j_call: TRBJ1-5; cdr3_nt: TGTGCCAGCAGCCCCGAGGGTAGGGGCAATCAGCCCCAGCATTTT; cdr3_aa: CASSPEGRGNQPQHF
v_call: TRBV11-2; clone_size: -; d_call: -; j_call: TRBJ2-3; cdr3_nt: TGTGCCAGCAGCTTAGACGGGGGTAGCACAGATACGCAGTATTTT; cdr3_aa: CASSLDGGSTDTQYF
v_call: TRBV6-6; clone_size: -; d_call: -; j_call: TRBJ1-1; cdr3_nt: TGTGCCAGCACCTCGACCCCAGGCACTGAAGCTTTCTTT; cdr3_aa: CASTSTPGTEAFF
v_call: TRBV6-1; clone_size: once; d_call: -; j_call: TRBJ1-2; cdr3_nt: TGTGCCAGCAGTGAAGAGCCCCGGTCCTATGGCTACACCTTC; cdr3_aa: CASSEEPRSYGYTF
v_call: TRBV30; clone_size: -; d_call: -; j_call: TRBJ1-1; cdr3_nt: TGTGCCTGTACCCCAGGGGTGGGCACTGAAGCTTTCTTT; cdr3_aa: CACTPGVGTEAFF